This T cell receptor (beta chain) was documented in a study of blood T cell repertoires in COVID-19. Only one count was recorded for this clone. The authors' processing: Nucleated cell counts were estimated from reference gene primer amplification. Clones were read by immunoSEQ multiplex PCR, and TCRdb kept only the in-frame ones, dropping some. V and J calls and clone size follow that table, whereas D and trimming were derived from the DNA. The sample has 500,000 to 600,000 clones, roughly 89% seen once; the top ten hold around 7.8%. The material sequenced was peripheral blood. This TCR derives from a woman aged 50 to 60 with COVID-19, enrolled during active disease.

The CDR3 protein is CASSGQGAGEQYF. CDR3 coding DNA: TGCGCCAGCAGCGGACAGGGGGCGGGGGAGCAGTACTTC. The chain joins TRBV5-1 to TRBJ2-7; TRBD1 matches at 11 bases. The CDR3 extends over 13 amino acids. The V and J ends lost 4 bases and 7 bases, in that order; junction bases with no gene match: 4. Germline V gives CDR1 SGHRS, CDR2 YFSETQ.